The T cell receptor (beta chain) under discussion was sequenced for a study of early T cells in non-severe SARS-CoV-2 infection. Study summary: The sequenced material was bulk RNA from unsorted whole blood, and its chains were unpaired.

Individual cDNA molecules were tagged with unique molecular identifiers. TCRdb re-analysed the 5' RACE reads in MiXCR, keeping a single row per CDR3 protein. This sample has some 77,000 distinct CDR3 sequences, with 10% to 15% found just once. Findings of the study overall: A preference for anti-spike CD8 responses marked VDJdb matching, which missed private and CD4 specificities.

The J segment lost 7 bases and the V segment lost 3 bases, leaving 8 bases of the junction unmatched. Germline CDR1 and CDR2: SGDLS and YYNGEE. The CDR3 has 16 amino acids. A note on this clonotype: Its antigen is not identified.

This TCR was recovered from an adult who was a healthcare worker with PCR-confirmed SARS-CoV-2 infection or an uninfected control (not recorded which). This sequence joins TRBV9 and TRBJ2-2; 11 nucleotides agree with TRBD2. Specimen: whole blood. The chain's CDR3 is CASSGSLAGVNGELFF. The CDR3 bases are TGTGCCAGCAGCGGGTCACTAGCGGGAGTAAACGGGGAGCTGTTTTTT.